Each of the 14 T cell receptor beta chains below was sequenced from the same sample in a study of blood T cell repertoires in COVID-19. Generated by immunoSEQ multiplex PCR, the TCRdb table keeps only in-frame clones and is missing some. The sample yields approximately 330,000 clones, roughly 90% seen once. Specimen: peripheral blood. These receptors were collected from a man aged 30-40 years with COVID-19, enrolled during active disease.

V is TRBV7-9 and J is TRBJ1-1; D ambiguous. The CDR3 extends over 12 amino acids. Per germline, CDR1 SEHNR and CDR2 FQNEAQ (reference sequence). Trimming pared 5 bases from V and 10 bases from J, leaving 14 bases between. CDR3 in amino acids: CASSLVVNGAFF. Here the CDR3 DNA reads TGTGCCAGCAGCCTTGTAGTGAATGGAGCTTTCTTT.

V and J are TRBV7-2 and TRBJ1-6; weak D call: TRBD1 (6 bases). Per germline, CDR1 SGHTA and CDR2 FQGNSA. The CDR3 has 17 amino acids. The V and J ends lost 1 base and 6 bases respectively, with 16 bases between them. Here the CDR3 reads CASSLDRLTGRNSPLHF. Written as DNA, the CDR3 is TGTGCCAGCAGCTTAGATCGCTTAACAGGGCGTAATTCACCCCTCCACTTT.

The chain uses TRBV24-1 and TRBJ1-5; 9 bases are shared with TRBD1. The CDR3 extends over 16 amino acids. Germline CDR1 is KGHDR and CDR2 is SFDVKD. The V segment lost 2 bases and the J segment 7 bases; nucleotides outside the gene matches: 8. The CDR3: CATSDSRTGAGQPQHF. In DNA form, the CDR3 reads TGTGCCACCAGTGATTCAAGGACAGGGGCCGGACAGCCCCAGCATTTT.

The chain carries TRBV3-1 (or the pseudogene TRBV3-2) and TRBJ2-7; 7 bases map to TRBD1. The CDR3 spans 15 residues. Per the germline V gene, CDR1 is LGHDT and CDR2 is YNNKEL (reference sequence). Losses at the gene ends were 1 base for V and 3 bases for J; bases not matched to a gene: 6. In DNA, the CDR3 is TGTGCCAGCAGCCAAGGACAGGGCCTTCTCTACGAGCAGTACTTC. Translated: CASSQGQGLLYEQYF.

This chain links TRBV15 with TRBJ2-5; TRBD2 might be the D (6 bases). CDR1 and CDR2 (germline): LNHNV, YYDKDF (reference sequence). This CDR3 is built from 16 residues. The V end was cut by 1 base, the J end by 2 bases, with 14 bases between. CDR3 bases: TGTGCCACCAGCAGAGCCCCCCGACTAGTTCAAGAGACCCAGTACTTC. Protein product: CATSRAPRLVQETQYF. Full variable domain (missing parts from reference TRBV15 and TRBJ2-5): DAMVIQNPRYQVTQFGKPVTLSCSQTLNHNVMYWYQQKSSQAPKLLFHYYDKDFNNEADTPDNFQSRRPNTSFCFLDIRSPGLGDTAMYLCATSRAPRLVQETQYFGPGTRLLVL.

The table lists this clone with a count of one. The chain couples TRBV11-2 to TRBJ2-1; a weak D match, TRBD1 (6 bases). The CDR3 has 15 residues. Germline V gives CDR1 SGHAT, CDR2 FQNNGV. Trimming stripped 5 bases from V and 9 bases from J, with 20 bases between. Written as DNA, the CDR3 is TGTGCCAGCAGCACCTCGACAGGCTCCTGGGCTGAGCAGTTCTTC. Its protein product is CASSTSTGSWAEQFF. The full variable domain, in which reference TRBV11-2 and TRBJ2-1 provide the parts outside the CDR3, is EAGVAQSPRYKIIEKRQSVAFWCNPISGHATLYWYQQILGQGPKLLIQFQNNGVVDDSQLPKDRFSAERLKGVDSTLKIQPAKLEDSAVYLCASSTSTGSWAEQFFGPGTRLTVL.

This clone appeared a single time. J is TRBJ2-5 and V is TRBV27; TRBD2 agrees at 7 bases. Germline values: CDR1 MNHEY, CDR2 SMNVEV (reference sequence). V lost 2 bases, J lost 7 bases, and 10 bases stayed unmatched. This CDR3 comprises 15 residues. CDR3 in amino acids: CASSLGGTGGVTQYF. In DNA form, the CDR3 reads TGTGCCAGCAGTTTAGGGGGAACGGGAGGTGTGACCCAGTACTTC.

This rearrangement joins TRBV18 to TRBJ2-5; 9 bases align to TRBD2. From germline, CDR1 is KGHSH and CDR2 LQKENI. After removal of 5 bases from V and 0 bases from J, the junction contained 4 bases not matched to a gene. There are 15 residues in the CDR3. CDR3 in DNA: TGTGCCAGCTCAGTAGCGGGGGCATACCAAGAGACCCAGTACTTC. It is translated as CASSVAGAYQETQYF.

The rearrangement links TRBV10-3 to TRBJ1-4; D possibly corresponds to TRBD1 (6 bases). The CDR3 sequence is 16 residues long. Between the trimmed V and J ends, which lost 1 base and 3 bases, there was a span of 12 bases. Per germline, CDR1 ENHRY and CDR2 SYGVKD. The CDR3 bases are TGTGCCATCAGTGAGTTTGGCAGGGGAGCTAATGAAAAACTGTTTTTT. Its translation is CAISEFGRGANEKLFF.

This chain connects TRBV4-2 to TRBJ2-6; D may be TRBD1 (6 bases). Germline V gives CDR1 LGHNA, CDR2 YNFKEQ. V lost 0 bases, J lost 0 bases, and 12 bases lay in between. The CDR3 totals 18 residues. DNA of the CDR3: TGTGCCAGCAGCCAAGATGGGGGACACCACTCTGGGGCCAACGTCCTGACTTTC. Translation gives CASSQDGGHHSGANVLTF.

The chain carries TRBV7-9 and TRBJ2-5; TRBD2 aligns across 9 bases. This CDR3 spans 15 amino acids. Germline V gives CDR1 SEHNR, CDR2 FQNEAQ (reference sequence). Losses at the gene ends were 5 bases for V and 2 bases for J; bases not matched to a gene: 6. CDR3 loop: CASSAVAGAQETQYF. The CDR3 DNA is TGTGCCAGCAGCGCAGTAGCGGGAGCGCAAGAGACCCAGTACTTC.

The chain carries TRBV7-3 and TRBJ1-1, with 10 bases identical to TRBD1. CDR3 length equals 14 residues. Per the germline V gene, CDR1 is SGHTA and CDR2 is FQGTGA. The V segment lost 3 bases and the J segment 3 bases; nucleotides outside the gene matches: 1. In DNA form, the CDR3 reads TGTGCCAGCAGCTTGACAGGGGGCCACACTGAAGCTTTCTTT. The encoded protein is CASSLTGGHTEAFF.

The genes are TRBV7-9 and TRBJ2-7; D perhaps matches TRBD1 (5 bases). V was shortened by 1 base and J by 1 base, with 8 bases between the two germline ends. CDR3 length: 14 amino acids. Germline CDR1 reads SEHNR; CDR2 reads FQNEAQ (reference sequence). CDR3 sequence: CASSLVPGSYEQYF. As DNA, the CDR3 is TGTGCCAGCAGCTTAGTTCCAGGGTCCTACGAGCAGTACTTC.

A single count supports this clone. This chain joins TRBV4-1 and TRBJ2-3; maybe TRBD2 (7 bases). Looked up from germline, CDR1 is MGHRA and CDR2 is YSYEKL. V was trimmed by 3 bases and J by 8 bases, leaving 21 bases between them. The CDR3 has 16 amino acids. The CDR3 sequence: CASSQGRGGALGTQYF. As DNA, the CDR3 is TGCGCCAGCAGCCAGGGAAGAGGGGGGGCGCTTGGTACGCAGTATTTT.